The 30 T cell receptor beta chains reported below all come from one sample, sequenced in a study of T cell responses to AZD1222 COVID-19 vaccine. This table comes from immunoSEQ multiplex PCR, and its TCRdb copy is limited to in-frame clones, with some not included. This table holds about 150,000 clones, roughly nine tenths found once. Material: peripheral blood, obtained on day 0 of AZD1222 vaccination. These receptor sequences come from an adult in good health.

The chain carries TRBV19 and TRBJ2-7, with 8 positions matching TRBD1. Germline CDR1 LNHDA, CDR2 SQIVND (reference sequence). The CDR3 extends over 13 amino acids. The junction had 4 bases not matched to a gene; V was cut back by 5 bases and J by 4 bases. For the CDR3, the DNA is TGTGCCAGTAGTGAGGGGACAGGATACGAGCAGTACTTC. Translated: CASSEGTGYEQYF.

This chain links TRBV5-1 with TRBJ2-1; the D call may be TRBD1 or TRBD2 (5 bases each). Per the germline V gene, CDR1 is SGHRS and CDR2 is YFSETQ. CDR3 size: 15 residues. The germline V and J ends were trimmed by 3 bases and 1 base, with 11 bases remaining between them. Written as DNA, the CDR3 is TGCGCCAGCAGCTCCTGGGACGCATCCTACAATGAGCAGTTCTTC. As protein: CASSSWDASYNEQFF.

The chain employs TRBV9 and TRBJ1-4, with D maybe TRBD1 (5 bases). The CDR3 spans 15 residues. Germline CDR1 SGDLS, CDR2 YYNGEE. The germline V and J ends were trimmed by 4 bases and 6 bases, with 16 bases remaining between them. For the CDR3, the DNA is TGTGCCAGCAGCCAAAGCCCTGGGGCCTATGAAAAACTGTTTTTT. Translation gives CASSQSPGAYEKLFF.

J is TRBJ2-1 and V is TRBV10-1; 13 nucleotides align to TRBD2. The CDR3 totals 17 residues. The germline V gene encodes CDR1 WNHNN and CDR2 SYGVQD (reference sequence). J gave up 10 bases and V 4 bases, and 13 bases lay outside the gene matches. CDR3 in DNA: TGCGCCAGCAGTGGATTCCGGACTAGCGGGAGTGCTCGCGAGCAGTTCTTC. It encodes CASSGFRTSGSAREQFF.

The chain has TRBV24-1 and TRBJ1-2, with D perhaps TRBD1 (5 bases). Germline V gene sequence: CDR1 KGHDR, CDR2 SFDVKD. V dropped 4 bases and J dropped 6 bases, with 23 bases sitting between them. The length of the CDR3 is 17 residues. The CDR3 is CATSDPSIDSPADGYTF. The DNA of the CDR3 is TGTGCCACCAGTGACCCCTCAATCGACAGCCCCGCTGATGGCTACACCTTC.

CDR3 region: CASSLSGNNQPQHF. The CDR3 region has the DNA TGTGCCAGCAGTTTATCAGGGAACAATCAGCCCCAGCATTTT. This chain uses TRBV27 with TRBJ1-5, with D unclear. Per the germline V gene, CDR1 is MNHEY and CDR2 is SMNVEV (reference sequence). The V gene lost 0 bases and the J gene lost 3 bases, with 6 bases spanning the gap. The CDR3 is 14 residues long.

This rearrangement joins TRBV15 to TRBJ2-2; a weak D match, TRBD1 (6 bases). Looked up from germline, CDR1 is LNHNV and CDR2 is YYDKDF (reference sequence). The V end lost 5 bases, the J end lost 6 bases, and 16 bases lay between the germline ends. This CDR3 contains 15 residues. The CDR3 region has the DNA TGTGCCACCAGCTCCTCGGACAGACGGGCCGGGGAGCTGTTTTTT. Protein product: CATSSSDRRAGELFF.

The chain joins TRBV6-5 to TRBJ1-4; 7 bases are a match to TRBD1. This CDR3 contains 14 residues. Germline V gene data show CDR1 as MNHEY and CDR2 as SVGAGI. V lost 7 bases to trimming and J lost 5 bases; unmatched junction nucleotides: 7. For the CDR3, the DNA is TGTGCCAGCAAGGGAGGGACAGCGAATGAAAAACTGTTTTTT. This sequence encodes CASKGGTANEKLFF.

This sequence joins TRBV18 and TRBJ1-6, with 10 bases lining up with TRBD1. This CDR3 has 13 amino acids. Germline lookup yields CDR1 KGHSH and CDR2 LQKENI. V lost 6 bases, J lost 7 bases, and 0 bases stayed unmatched. CDR3 protein: CASSGQGNSPLHF. Written as DNA, the CDR3 is TGTGCCAGCTCGGGACAGGGGAATTCACCCCTCCACTTT.

The chain links TRBV3-1 (or the pseudogene TRBV3-2) to TRBJ1-1; D not resolved. The germline V and J ends were trimmed by 4 bases and 3 bases, with 12 bases remaining between them. CDR1 and CDR2 from the germline V gene are LGHDT and YNNKEL (reference sequence). This CDR3 is built from 14 residues. The CDR3 nucleotides are TGTGCCAGCAGCCTCATAGATCGGGACACTGAAGCTTTCTTT. This gives the protein CASSLIDRDTEAFF.

The chain recombines TRBV2 with TRBJ1-1; D possibly corresponds to TRBD1 (5 bases). Trimming pared 7 bases from V and 2 bases from J, leaving 11 bases between. In germline, CDR1 is SNHLY, CDR2 FYNNEI. The CDR3 runs 13 residues. The CDR3 loop is CASKAGGNTEAFF. CDR3 in DNA: TGTGCCAGCAAGGCGGGGGGAAACACTGAAGCTTTCTTT.

V is TRBV7-9 and J is TRBJ2-2, with 11 bases matching TRBD2. J gave up 5 bases and V 1 base, and 3 bases lay outside the gene matches. Germline V lookup: CDR1 SEHNR, CDR2 FQNEAQ (reference sequence). This CDR3 has 16 residues. CDR3 region: CASSLELAGGTGELFF. In DNA form, the CDR3 reads TGTGCCAGCAGCTTAGAGCTAGCGGGAGGTACCGGGGAGCTGTTTTTT.

The chain carries TRBV7-2 and TRBJ1-1, with D perhaps TRBD1 (5 bases). This CDR3 region has 14 residues. Trimming left V 4 bases short and J 0 bases short, with 9 bases between. Per the germline V gene, CDR1 is SGHTA and CDR2 is FQGNSA. Here the CDR3 DNA reads TGTGCCAGCAGCTACGGGGCCCTGAACACTGAAGCTTTCTTT. Translating gives CASSYGALNTEAFF.

The gene calls are TRBV7-9 and TRBJ2-7; D remains ambiguous. The CDR3 consists of 17 residues. Germline V gene sequence: CDR1 SEHNR, CDR2 FQNEAQ (reference sequence). Between the trimmed V and J ends, which lost 5 bases and 1 base, there was a span of 21 bases. Here the CDR3 reads CASSPIPGRNVSYEQYF. The CDR3 coding sequence is TGTGCCAGCAGCCCCATCCCGGGTCGAAACGTATCCTACGAGCAGTACTTC.

J is TRBJ1-5 and V is TRBV28; D is unclear. There are 11 residues in the CDR3. The germline V gene encodes CDR1 MDHEN and CDR2 SYDVKM. Trimming took 4 bases from V and 6 from J, leaving 4 bases between them. CDR3: CASSSRQPQHF. Written as DNA, the CDR3 is TGTGCCAGCAGTTCGCGTCAGCCCCAGCATTTT.

The rearrangement links TRBV6-5 to TRBJ2-1, with no clear D. CDR1 MNHEY and CDR2 SVGAGI come from the germline V gene. This CDR3 has 12 residues. Trimming took off 7 bases at V and 10 bases at J, with 14 bases between the two ends. The DNA of the CDR3 is TGTGCCAGCACTTCACGAGCGAAGGAGCAGTTCTTC. It encodes CASTSRAKEQFF.

The rearrangement links TRBV18 to TRBJ2-7; either TRBD1 or TRBD2 may supply D (5 bases each). The germline V and J ends were trimmed by 5 bases and 11 bases, with 25 bases remaining between them. Germline loops: CDR1 KGHSH, CDR2 LQKENI. The CDR3 extends over 15 amino acids. The CDR3 loop reads CASSSRGTAASKEYF. CDR3 nucleotides: TGTGCCAGCTCATCGAGAGGGACCGCGGCGAGCAAGGAGTACTTC.

This chain links TRBV18 with TRBJ2-1; D may be TRBD1 or TRBD2 (6 bases each). Germline CDR1 and CDR2: KGHSH and LQKENI. The V gene lost 2 bases and the J gene lost 7 bases, with 15 bases spanning the gap. This CDR3 is built from 15 residues. The CDR3 DNA follows: TGTGCCAGCTCACCATGGGGGGCCCTCGGTAATGAGCAGTTCTTC. It encodes CASSPWGALGNEQFF. The full variable domain, its missing parts supplied by reference TRBV18 and TRBJ2-1, is NAGVMQNPRHLVRRRGQEARLRCSPMKGHSHVYWYRQLPEEGLKFMVYLQKENIIDESGMPKERFSAEFPKEGPSILRIQQVVRGDSAAYFCASSPWGALGNEQFFGPGTRLTVL.

V is TRBV2 and J is TRBJ2-6, with TRBD1 identical over 9 bases. The germline V gene encodes CDR1 SNHLY and CDR2 FYNNEI. The CDR3 extends over 18 amino acids. The V segment lost 9 bases and the J segment 3 bases; nucleotides outside the gene matches: 15. The DNA for the CDR3 is TGTGCCAGGAACGAAGGGGACAGGGTCGTTTTTGGGGCCAACGTCCTGACTTTC. Translating it yields CARNEGDRVVFGANVLTF.

This chain links TRBV5-5 with TRBJ2-7; 7 bases fit TRBD2. The CDR3 sequence is 13 residues long. The junction had 3 bases not matched to a gene; V was cut back by 0 bases and J by 6 bases. CDR1 is SGHKS, CDR2 YYEKEE, per germline (reference sequence). The CDR3 DNA is TGTGCCAGCAGCTTGGGCCCGGGAGGCGAGCAGTACTTC. It codes for CASSLGPGGEQYF.

This clone was detected a few times. The rearrangement uses TRBV28 and TRBJ1-6; TRBD1 might be the D (5 bases). V was shortened by 10 bases and J by 16 bases, with 20 bases between the two germline ends. This CDR3 has 12 amino acids. The germline V gene has CDR1 MDHEN and CDR2 SYDVKM. CDR3 region: CATASYTGPLHF. The CDR3 DNA is TGTGCCACCGCATCTTATACAGGCCCTCTCCACTTT.

In this sample, this clone turned up many times. The genes are TRBV7-8 and TRBJ2-7; possible D gene TRBD2, 5 bases. Germline V gene lookup returns CDR1 SGHVS and CDR2 FQNEAQ. The CDR3 is 13 amino acids. V dropped 7 bases and J dropped 5 bases, with 15 bases sitting between them. CDR3 bases: TGTGCCAGCACCAACGTTGGCGGGCACGAGCAGTACTTC. Protein product: CASTNVGGHEQYF.

The V gene is TRBV15, the J gene TRBJ1-1; D call uncertain. The length of the CDR3 is 13 residues. Germline V gives CDR1 LNHNV, CDR2 YYDKDF (reference sequence). Deletions cut 5 bases from V and 1 base from J, with 8 bases between. CDR3 residues: CATSVQRNTEAFF. CDR3 coding DNA: TGTGCCACCAGCGTACAGAGGAACACTGAAGCTTTCTTT.

As for this clone: A junction boundary mismatches the germline segment, possibly from a read error. This rearrangement joins TRBV28 to TRBJ1-2, with 8 bases matching TRBD1. Germline CDR1 is MDHEN and CDR2 is SYDVKM. This CDR3 contains 13 residues. In DNA, the CDR3 is TGTGCCAGCAGGGACCGGACAGGGCTTTTTACGAATTTC. Encoded protein: CASRDRTGLFTNF.

This chain links TRBV6-5 with TRBJ1-4; the D is unclear. V shed 2 bases and J shed 7 bases, with 11 bases lying between them. CDR1 is MNHEY and CDR2 is SVGAGI in the germline V gene. The CDR3 sequence is 14 residues long. DNA of the CDR3: TGTGCCAGCAGTTACCCCGAGTCTGCTGAAAAACTGTTTTTT. As protein: CASSYPESAEKLFF.

The chain has TRBV18 and TRBJ1-2; weak D call: TRBD1 (5 bases). The CDR3 contains 12 residues. V was trimmed by 3 bases and J by 6 bases, leaving 8 bases between them. Per germline, CDR1 KGHSH and CDR2 LQKENI. The CDR3, as DNA: TGTGCCAGCTCACCCGACAGCAATGGCTACACCTTC. Amino acids: CASSPDSNGYTF.

CDR3 amino acids: CASSLDLGWGTEAFF. The CDR3 DNA reads TGCGCCAGCAGCTTGGATCTGGGGTGGGGCACTGAAGCTTTCTTT. The chain is built from TRBV5-1 and TRBJ1-1, with unresolved D. Germline-derived CDR1 and CDR2 are SGHRS and YFSETQ. This CDR3 is built from 15 residues. The V end lost 0 bases, the J end lost 4 bases, and 13 bases lay between the germline ends.

The chain employs TRBV6-5 and TRBJ1-5; perhaps TRBD1 as D (5 bases). This CDR3 has 15 amino acids. The germline gives CDR1 MNHEY, CDR2 SVGAGI. Trimming left V 6 bases short and J 0 bases short, with 12 bases between. CDR3 amino acids: CASSKTRDSNQPQHF. The CDR3 coding sequence is TGTGCCAGCAGCAAGACCAGGGATAGCAATCAGCCCCAGCATTTT.

The J gene is TRBJ1-2, the V gene TRBV11-2; maybe TRBD1 (6 bases). The CDR3 spans 15 residues. V was trimmed by 3 bases and J by 4 bases, leaving 15 bases between them. Germline CDR1 and CDR2: SGHAT and FQNNGV. CDR3 loop: CASSFQGGLGYGYTF. As DNA, the CDR3 is TGTGCCAGCAGCTTTCAAGGGGGGCTAGGCTATGGCTACACCTTC.

The rearrangement links TRBV5-1 to TRBJ2-3; D not resolved. CDR3 length equals 14 residues. Trimming took 0 bases from V and 0 from J, leaving 5 bases between them. Germline assignment: CDR1 SGHRS and CDR2 YFSETQ. The CDR3 coding sequence is TGCGCCAGCAGCTTGGATTGGAGCACAGATACGCAGTATTTT. Its protein is CASSLDWSTDTQYF.